What follows describes a single T cell receptor (beta chain). These data originate in a study of blood T cell repertoires in COVID-19. Study summary: The study drew acute and convalescent COVID-19 samples from the United States, Italy and Spain. T cells, B-cell-depleted T cells, or PBMCs supplied cDNA or gDNA.

Enrolment of Seattle patients took place during active infection, and they were followed longitudinally. This CDR3 region has 15 residues. CDR1 SEHNR and CDR2 FQNEAQ come from the germline V gene (reference sequence). The trim removed 3 bases at V and 8 bases at J, leaving 9 bases unmatched. As processed by the authors: Estimates of nucleated cell counts were drawn from the amplification of reference gene primers. Method: immunoSEQ multiplex PCR; TCRdb's copy keeps in-frame clones and lacks some. D and trimming were read from the DNA, whereas the V and J calls and clone size are those reported in that table. The sample has 350,000 to 450,000 clones, 65% to 90% seen once; the top ten hold 7.1%.

This sequence joins TRBV7-9 and TRBJ1-4, with 7 bases fitting TRBD1. Input material: peripheral blood. The receptor was derived from a woman aged 55-70 years with COVID-19, enrolled during active disease. The CDR3 is CASSLIGTEKEKLFF. The CDR3 DNA is TGTGCCAGCAGCTTGATCGGGACAGAAAAGGAAAAACTGTTTTTT.